This is a list of T cell receptor beta chains from one sample in a study of blood T cell repertoires in COVID-19. The assay was immunoSEQ multiplex PCR, and TCRdb's table has in-frame clones only and misses some. The repertoire holds about 160,000 clones, with around 82% as singletons. What was sequenced was peripheral blood. The receptors were gathered from a woman aged 40-49 years with COVID-19, enrolled during active disease. Both conserved end residues are part of each CDR3. Clone size is given for some rows only: seen once, a few or many times, or a class if the clone is expanded.

TRBV3-1/TRBV3-2,TRBJ2-3,.,CASSRAGGPTDTQYF
TRBV5-1,TRBJ2-3,few,CASSLLAGTDTQYF
TRBV4-1,TRBJ2-2,.,CASSLLRLRTNTGELFF
TRBV7-9,TRBJ2-5,.,CASSSVRLAAQETQYF
TRBV2,TRBJ1-1,.,CASSEAQRDTEAFF
TRBV6-9,TRBJ2-1,.,CASSFFESSYNEQFF
TRBV6-5,TRBJ1-2,.,CASRTGAGGGYTF
TRBV3-1/TRBV3-2,TRBJ2-1,once,CASSQALGVLDEQFF
TRBV23-1,TRBJ1-1,.,CASSQFGQGEGTEAFF
TRBV30,TRBJ1-6,.,CAWGVNNSPLHF
TRBV7-9,TRBJ2-7,.,CASLSQGYEQYF
TRBV19,TRBJ2-5,.,CASSIMGSGAETQYF
TRBV28,TRBJ1-1,once,CASSSRVTEAFF
TRBV27,TRBJ2-2,.,CASQTDRVAGELFF
TRBV20-1,TRBJ1-1,few,CSAISTEAFF
TRBV4-1,TRBJ2-1,.,CASSRGAYNEQFF
TRBV4-1,TRBJ1-1,.,CASSQDLSSGQGRVTEAFF
TRBV4-1,TRBJ1-2,.,CASSQSAGQINYGYTF
TRBV6-5,TRBJ2-5,.,CASKRDRTQETQYF
TRBV12-3/TRBV12-4,TRBJ1-5,.,CASSWQGYQPQHF
TRBV9,TRBJ2-2,.,CASTRKGDRVPSGELFF
TRBV7-9,TRBJ2-3,.,CASSSGTSKSTDTQYF
TRBV7-2,TRBJ2-1,.,CASSLEASDEQFF
TRBV6-5,TRBJ1-1,.,CASSYDTYTEAFF
TRBV12-3/TRBV12-4,TRBJ2-7,.,CASSSGLEYEQYF
TRBV5-4,TRBJ2-5,once,CASSKGQGSQETQYF
TRBV21-1,TRBJ1-2,.,CASSKDRVDYGYTF
TRBV23-1,TRBJ1-2,few,CASSPRRGLGGYTF
TRBV19,TRBJ2-1,.,CASSSPGTGGHGEFF
TRBV6-1,TRBJ1-2,.,CASTKFGTLEGYTF
TRBV20-1,TRBJ1-6,.,CSASRDRGYSPLHF
TRBV6-5,TRBJ2-7,.,CASSKPGLAYEQYF
TRBV11-2,TRBJ1-1,.,CASSFGPGNTEAFF
TRBV5-1,TRBJ2-7,once,CASSLAGGPYEQYF
TRBV2,TRBJ1-5,.,CASSDGGYSNQPQHF
TRBV19,TRBJ1-1,few,CASSIVIRSGEAFF
TRBV6-1,TRBJ2-1,.,CASSESVGSANEQFF
TRBV19,TRBJ2-3,.,CASSIRGGSPPDTQYF
TRBV5-1,TRBJ2-1,.,CASSLLLAGGGEQFF
TRBV7-3,TRBJ2-1,.,CASSLTGLAGGEQFF
TRBV19,TRBJ1-1,.,CASRQGVEAFF
TRBV19,TRBJ2-3,.,CATTPGGSPTDTQYF
TRBV5-1,TRBJ1-1,.,CASSWDRAPTEAFF
TRBV4-1,TRBJ2-1,.,CASSQLDNEQFF
TRBV4-2,TRBJ2-1,.,CASSPSGLGDYNEQFF
TRBV7-3,TRBJ2-3,.,CASSLLGLTSGGLDTQYF
TRBV19,TRBJ1-1,.,CATARSGGTEAFF
TRBV5-1,TRBJ1-2,few,CASSLAGGDYGYTF
TRBV7-3,TRBJ2-6,.,CASSFPGGANVLTF
TRBV6-5,TRBJ1-5,.,CASSSLNQPQHF
TRBV5-1,TRBJ2-5,once,CASSLGLAPVGYQETQYF
TRBV2,TRBJ2-2,.,CASSRTSGELFF
TRBV7-9,TRBJ1-2,.,CASSLGPRDSYYGYTF
TRBV15,TRBJ1-5,.,CATSRRTGNQPQHF
TRBV7-2,TRBJ1-2,.,CASSLGVSLGGYTF